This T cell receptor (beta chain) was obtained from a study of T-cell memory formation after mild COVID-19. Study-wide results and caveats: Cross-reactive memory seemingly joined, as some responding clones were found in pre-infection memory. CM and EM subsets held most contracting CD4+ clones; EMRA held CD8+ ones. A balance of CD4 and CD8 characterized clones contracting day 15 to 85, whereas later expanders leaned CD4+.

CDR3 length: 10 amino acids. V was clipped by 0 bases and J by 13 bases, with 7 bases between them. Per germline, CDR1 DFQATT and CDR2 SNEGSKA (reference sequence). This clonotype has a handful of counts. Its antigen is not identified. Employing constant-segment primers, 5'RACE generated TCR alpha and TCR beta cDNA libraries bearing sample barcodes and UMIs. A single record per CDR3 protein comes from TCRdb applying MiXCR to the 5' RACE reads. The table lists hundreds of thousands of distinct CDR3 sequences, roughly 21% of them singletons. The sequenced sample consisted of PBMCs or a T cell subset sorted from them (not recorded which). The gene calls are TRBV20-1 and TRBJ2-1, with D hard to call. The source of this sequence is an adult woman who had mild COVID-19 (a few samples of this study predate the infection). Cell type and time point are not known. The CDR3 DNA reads TGCAGTGCTAGAGAGGACGTTCAGTTCTTC. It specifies CSAREDVQFF.